These 18 T cell receptor beta chains originate from one sample sequenced in a study of blood T cell repertoires in COVID-19. Profiling relied on immunoSEQ multiplex PCR, and the TCRdb table lists in-frame clones only, not all of them. Of more than 100,000 clones in the sample, around 78% were seen once. The sequencing sample was made of peripheral blood. These receptors were obtained from a man between 70 and 80 years old with acute or convalescent COVID-19.

This clone occurred a few times. The gene calls are TRBV3-1 (or the pseudogene TRBV3-2) and TRBJ1-5; D remains unclear. This CDR3 spans 13 amino acids. V lost 1 base, J lost 7 bases, and 8 bases lay in between. Germline V gene sequence: CDR1 LGHDT, CDR2 YNNKEL (reference sequence). The DNA for the CDR3 is TGTGCCAGCAGCCAAGTACCGGGGCAGCCCCAGCATTTT. Protein product: CASSQVPGQPQHF.

The chain uses TRBV2 and TRBJ2-7; 8 nucleotides match TRBD1. With 3 bases clipped from V and 0 bases from J, the junction kept 7 bases outside the gene matches. Germline values: CDR1 SNHLY, CDR2 FYNNEI. The CDR3 has 16 amino acids. CDR3 protein: CASSDGTGRGSYEQYF. For the CDR3, the DNA is TGTGCCAGCAGTGATGGGACAGGCCGAGGCTCCTACGAGCAGTACTTC. The complete variable domain, with remaining parts taken from reference TRBV2 and TRBJ2-7, reads EPEVTQTPSHQVTQMGQEVILRCVPISNHLYFYWYRQILGQKVEFLVSFYNNEISEKSEIFDDQFSVERPDGSNFTLKIRSTKLEDSAMYFCASSDGTGRGSYEQYFGPGTRLTVT.

The genes are TRBV5-1 and TRBJ1-4; TRBD1 might be the D (5 bases). Trimming left V 7 bases short and J 5 bases short, with 12 bases between. Germline V gene sequence: CDR1 SGHRS, CDR2 YFSETQ. CDR3 length equals 13 residues. CDR3 amino acids: CASSSGGNEKLFF. CDR3 nucleotide sequence: TGCGCCAGCTCGAGCGGGGGGAATGAAAAACTGTTTTTT.

The J gene is TRBJ2-5, the V gene TRBV29-1; possibly TRBD1 for D (5 bases). Germline V gives CDR1 SQVTM, CDR2 ANQGSEA. This CDR3 has 13 amino acids. V gave up 7 bases and J gave up 4 bases, with 16 bases separating them. This CDR3 is CSANGATRETQYF. CDR3 sequence (DNA): TGCAGCGCCAATGGGGCGACGAGAGAGACCCAGTACTTC.

V usage is TRBV27 and J usage is TRBJ2-2; unclear D gene. Trimming cost V 3 bases and J 6 bases, with 5 bases left between them. The CDR3 runs 12 residues. The germline V gene has CDR1 MNHEY and CDR2 SMNVEV (reference sequence). The CDR3 DNA follows: TGTGCCAGCAGTTTCACAGCCGGGGAGCTGTTTTTT. Its protein is CASSFTAGELFF.

The J gene is TRBJ2-5, the V gene TRBV9, with D possibly TRBD1 on 6 matching bases. This CDR3 comprises 15 residues. CDR1 and CDR2 from the germline V gene are SGDLS and YYNGEE. The V gene lost 2 bases and the J gene lost 7 bases, with 18 bases spanning the gap. The CDR3 loop is CASSVRTDGTGTQYF. The CDR3 nucleotides are TGTGCCAGCAGCGTCCGGACAGACGGGACCGGGACCCAGTACTTC.

This clone came up once. The chain couples TRBV3-1 (or the pseudogene TRBV3-2) to TRBJ1-1; maybe TRBD1 (6 bases). The CDR3 is 12 residues long. Germline CDR1 reads LGHDT; CDR2 reads YNNKEL (reference sequence). Trimming took off 8 bases at V and 8 bases at J, with 15 bases between the two ends. As DNA, the CDR3 is TGTGCCAGCGTCCAAGAGGGGGGGGAAGCTTTCTTT. Encoded protein: CASVQEGGEAFF.

V and J are TRBV2 and TRBJ1-4, with TRBD1 matching 7 bases. The CDR3 runs to 13 residues. With 8 bases clipped from V and 5 bases from J, the junction kept 5 bases outside the gene matches. CDR1 and CDR2 (germline): SNHLY, FYNNEI. The CDR3 spells CASAGTENEKLFF. Written as DNA, the CDR3 is TGTGCCAGCGCCGGGACAGAGAATGAAAAACTGTTTTTT.

The chain joins TRBV6-5 to TRBJ2-7; possible D gene TRBD2, 5 bases. Germline CDR1 and CDR2: MNHEY and SVGAGI. This CDR3 is built from 13 residues. V was cut by 2 bases and J by 7 bases, with 12 bases left in between. The CDR3 reads CASSYPGSQEQYF. Here the CDR3 DNA reads TGTGCCAGCAGTTACCCGGGGAGTCAAGAGCAGTACTTC.

The chain carries TRBV2 and TRBJ2-7; 8 nucleotides match TRBD2. Germline trimming cut 5 bases from V and 3 bases from J; bases unmatched to any gene: 6. This CDR3 spans 14 amino acids. Germline CDR1 and CDR2: SNHLY and FYNNEI. In DNA form, the CDR3 reads TGTGCCAGCAGTCTCGTAGCGGGAAACTACGAGCAGTACTTC. This gives the protein CASSLVAGNYEQYF.

The genes are TRBV24-1 and TRBJ2-1, with a weak D call TRBD1 (6 bases). CDR3 length equals 17 residues. Germline CDR1 is KGHDR and CDR2 is SFDVKD. Between the trimmed V and J ends, which lost 0 bases and 0 bases, there was a span of 11 bases. CDR3 in DNA: TGTGCCACCAGTGATTTGGGGGGCACAAGCTCCTACAATGAGCAGTTCTTC. It encodes CATSDLGGTSSYNEQFF.

The chain employs TRBV10-3 and TRBJ1-5; a possible D gene is TRBD1 (5 bases). Germline-derived CDR1 and CDR2 are ENHRY and SYGVKD. This CDR3 contains 14 residues. V gave up 8 bases and J gave up 6 bases, with 17 bases separating them. CDR3: CAIRPDMEGQPQHF. The CDR3 DNA follows: TGTGCCATCCGTCCGGACATGGAGGGTCAGCCCCAGCATTTT.

The rearrangement joins TRBV7-9 to TRBJ1-1; perhaps TRBD1 as D (5 bases). The length of the CDR3 is 15 residues. CDR1 is SEHNR and CDR2 is FQNEAQ in the germline V gene (reference sequence). V was shortened by 3 bases and J by 4 bases, with 15 bases between the two germline ends. In DNA, the CDR3 is TGTGCCAGCAGCTTGGAAGGCAGGGCGCCCACTGAAGCTTTCTTT. Translation gives CASSLEGRAPTEAFF.

The chain carries TRBV7-2 and TRBJ1-2, with 8 positions matching TRBD1. CDR1 and CDR2 from the germline V gene are SGHTA and FQGNSA. The V and J ends lost 1 base and 4 bases, in that order; junction bases with no gene match: 8. This CDR3 comprises 16 residues. The CDR3 loop reads CASSLDGQGRGYGYTF. CDR3 DNA: TGTGCCAGCAGCTTAGACGGACAGGGTCGGGGCTATGGCTACACCTTC.

This chain's CDR3 is CASSYSSRQNYGYTF. DNA for the CDR3: TGTGCCAGCAGTTACTCGTCCCGACAGAATTATGGCTACACCTTC. The chain carries TRBV6-2 or TRBV6-3 and TRBJ1-2; tentative D call: TRBD1 (5 bases). The V end lost 0 bases, the J end lost 5 bases, and 13 bases lay between the germline ends. This CDR3 contains 15 residues. In germline, CDR1 is MNHEY, CDR2 SVGEGT.

The genes are TRBV12-3 or TRBV12-4 and TRBJ1-5; D perhaps matches TRBD1 (5 bases). The CDR3 has 13 amino acids. The V and J ends lost 1 base and 9 bases respectively, with 10 bases between them. The CDR3 region is CASSLDRNRPQHF. The CDR3 DNA reads as TGTGCCAGCAGTTTAGACAGGAACCGGCCCCAGCATTTT.

This clone came up a few times. The chain joins TRBV5-4 to TRBJ2-6, with D perhaps TRBD1 (5 bases). Per germline, CDR1 SGHNT and CDR2 YYREEE (reference sequence). Trimming shortened V by 5 bases and J by 0 bases, and 18 bases separated the two germline ends. This CDR3 region has 18 residues. The DNA of the CDR3 is TGTGCCAGCAGTTCACTGACAGAACCTTTCTCTGGGGCCAACGTCCTGACTTTC. This translates into CASSSLTEPFSGANVLTF.

This clone was seen only a few times. The CDR3 protein is CASRPGVNQPQHF. CDR3 in DNA: TGCGCCAGCAGACCAGGGGTGAATCAGCCCCAGCATTTT. J is TRBJ1-5 and V is TRBV5-1; tentative D call: TRBD1 (6 bases). Germline loops: CDR1 SGHRS, CDR2 YFSETQ. V gave up 5 bases and J gave up 4 bases, with 10 bases separating them. The CDR3 has 13 residues. Combining the CDR3 with reference TRBV5-1 and TRBJ1-5 gives the whole variable domain KAGVTQTPRYLIKTRGQQVTLSCSPISGHRSVSWYQQTPGQGLQFLFEYFSETQRNKGNFPGRFSGRQFSNSRSEMNVSTLELGDSALYLCASRPGVNQPQHFGDGTRLSIL.